Shown below are 22 T cell receptor beta chains from a single sample sequenced in a study of OX40 agonist ivuxolimab in advanced cancers. Clones were read by immunoSEQ multiplex PCR, and TCRdb kept only the in-frame ones, dropping some. The data hold some 48,000 clones, with about 87% observed a single time. Sample: CD4+ or CD8+ T cells sorted from blood, taken in a trial of the OX40 agonist ivuxolimab. All receptors derive from an adult with an advanced solid tumor such as melanoma, head and neck, liver or kidney cancer.

This clone was seen only a few times. The CDR3 here is CASSLGGTSDTQYF. CDR3 sequence (DNA): TGTGCCAGCAGCTTAGGAGGGACTTCAGATACGCAGTATTTT. V gene TRBV11-3 combines with J gene TRBJ2-3, with D tentatively TRBD2 (6 bases). Germline-derived CDR1 and CDR2 are SGHNT and YENEEA. There are 14 residues in the CDR3. V dropped 1 base and J dropped 4 bases, with 9 bases sitting between them. Drawing the rest from reference TRBV11-3 and TRBJ2-3, the complete variable domain is EAGVVQSPRYKIIEKKQPVAFWCNPISGHNTLYWYLQNLGQGPELLIRYENEEAVDDSQLPKDRFSAERLKGVDSTLKIQPAELGDSAVYLCASSLGGTSDTQYFGPGTRLTVL.

The chain couples TRBV30 to TRBJ1-1, with a tentative D call TRBD1 (5 bases). This CDR3 spans 12 amino acids. Germline V CDR1 and CDR2: GTSNPN, SVGIG (reference sequence). Trimming cost V 7 bases and J 5 bases, with 14 bases left between them. This CDR3 is CASRWGGTEAFF. The CDR3 nucleotides are TGTGCCTCTCGGTGGGGCGGGACTGAAGCTTTCTTT.

The chain is built from TRBV2 and TRBJ2-3; 13 bases align to TRBD2. With V trimmed by 6 bases and J by 2 bases, 8 bases remained unmatched. This CDR3 has 17 amino acids. In germline, CDR1 is SNHLY, CDR2 FYNNEI. The CDR3 DNA reads TGTGCCAGCAGGGTCGTCGGACTAGCGGGGGCCACAGATACGCAGTATTTT. Translation gives CASRVVGLAGATDTQYF.

The chain couples TRBV18 to TRBJ2-7; D possibly corresponds to TRBD2 (5 bases). V lost 3 bases, J lost 5 bases, and 14 bases lay in between. The CDR3 contains 14 residues. Germline assignment: CDR1 KGHSH and CDR2 LQKENI. The CDR3 sequence is CASSPGLTMDEQYF. CDR3 DNA: TGTGCCAGCTCACCCGGACTTACAATGGACGAGCAGTACTTC.

The chain recombines TRBV29-1 with TRBJ1-6; TRBD1 aligns across 8 bases. This CDR3 region has 13 residues. Germline CDR1 and CDR2: SQVTM and ANQGSEA. After removal of 6 bases from V and 10 bases from J, the junction contained 8 bases not matched to a gene. The DNA for the CDR3 is TGCAGCGTATTACCAGGGGGCAACTCACCCCTCCACTTT. Protein product: CSVLPGGNSPLHF. Complete variable domain (other parts from reference TRBV29-1 and TRBJ1-6): SAVISQKPSRDICQRGTSLTIQCQVDSQVTMMFWYRQQPGQSLTLIATANQGSEATYESGFVIDKFPISRPNLTFSTLTVSNMSPEDSSIYLCSVLPGGNSPLHFGNGTRLTVT.

The genes are TRBV6-5 and TRBJ2-1, with 7 nucleotides matching TRBD1. The CDR3 is 15 amino acids. Unmatched junction bases numbered 1, after V lost 0 bases and J lost 2 bases. Germline CDR1 MNHEY, CDR2 SVGAGI. The CDR3 region is CASSYSGTAYNEQFF. In DNA form, the CDR3 reads TGTGCCAGCAGTTACTCGGGGACAGCCTACAATGAGCAGTTCTTC.

The chain joins TRBV6-1 to TRBJ1-6; 7 nucleotides agree with TRBD1. The CDR3 extends over 15 amino acids. V was pared by 5 bases and J by 9 bases, with 10 bases of the junction left unmatched. CDR1 MNHNS and CDR2 SASEGT come from the germline V gene. The CDR3 loop reads CASSQRGTDGSPLHF. The CDR3 region has the DNA TGTGCCAGCAGTCAACGAGGGACAGATGGTTCACCCCTCCACTTT.

This chain links TRBV18 with TRBJ2-1; TRBD2 aligns across 10 bases. The CDR3 has 17 amino acids. V gave up 6 bases and J gave up 7 bases; unmatched junction bases: 15. CDR1 and CDR2 from the germline V gene are KGHSH and LQKENI. The chain's CDR3 is CASSRDGGSGRLNEQFF. The CDR3 DNA reads as TGTGCCAGCTCCCGCGACGGAGGTAGCGGGAGGCTGAATGAGCAGTTCTTC.

In this sample, this clone turned up a few times. The chain couples TRBV4-1 to TRBJ1-1; D is unresolved. The CDR3 is 16 amino acids. The V end lost 0 bases, the J end lost 1 base, and 12 bases lay between the germline ends. CDR1 and CDR2 (germline): MGHRA, YSYEKL. This CDR3 reads CASSQDGRGRNTEAFF. In nucleotides, the CDR3 is TGCGCCAGCAGCCAAGACGGGCGGGGAAGGAACACTGAAGCTTTCTTT.

The V gene is TRBV5-6, the J gene TRBJ1-5; no clear D gene. Germline V gene data show CDR1 as SGHDT and CDR2 as YYEEEE. Trimming removed 1 base at V and 3 bases at J, with 11 bases between. The CDR3 sequence is 15 residues long. The CDR3 DNA follows: TGTGCCAGCAGCTTGATGTCTCAGCTCAATCAGCCCCAGCATTTT. As protein: CASSLMSQLNQPQHF.

The V call is TRBV5-1, the J call TRBJ1-4; D call uncertain. Trimming shortened V by 5 bases and J by 0 bases, and 14 bases separated the two germline ends. This CDR3 spans 16 amino acids. CDR1 SGHRS and CDR2 YFSETQ come from the germline V gene. CDR3 nucleotide sequence: TGCGCCAGCAGTTCCGGAGGAACTGCAACTAATGAAAAACTGTTTTTT. It codes for CASSSGGTATNEKLFF. Drawing the rest from reference TRBV5-1 and TRBJ1-4, the complete variable domain is KAGVTQTPRYLIKTRGQQVTLSCSPISGHRSVSWYQQTPGQGLQFLFEYFSETQRNKGNFPGRFSGRQFSNSRSEMNVSTLELGDSALYLCASSSGGTATNEKLFFGSGTQLSVL.

This clone appeared a single time. V is TRBV30 and J is TRBJ2-3, with no clear D. This CDR3 is built from 13 residues. Germline V gene lookup returns CDR1 GTSNPN and CDR2 SVGIG (reference sequence). The V gene lost 0 bases and the J gene lost 0 bases, with 4 bases spanning the gap. This CDR3 is CAWSVASTDTQYF. The DNA of the CDR3 is TGTGCCTGGAGTGTAGCTAGCACAGATACGCAGTATTTT.

The chain combines TRBV6-1 with TRBJ1-6, with TRBD1 identical over 7 bases. The CDR3 totals 16 residues. V shed 2 bases and J 7 bases; nucleotides not matched to a gene: 8. In germline, CDR1 is MNHNS, CDR2 SASEGT. CDR3 in amino acids: CASSEIRDSSNSPLHF. The CDR3 coding sequence is TGTGCCAGCAGTGAAATACGGGACAGCTCGAATTCACCCCTCCACTTT.

The V call is TRBV12-5, the J call TRBJ2-5; D unclear. V was pared by 1 base and J by 5 bases, with 8 bases between. Germline CDR1 and CDR2: LGHNT and FRNRAP. The length of the CDR3 is 13 residues. CDR3 loop: CASGLAGVETQYF. CDR3 bases: TGTGCTAGTGGTTTGGCCGGAGTCGAGACCCAGTACTTC.

This sequence joins TRBV30 and TRBJ1-5, with D possibly matching TRBD1 (5 bases). There are 15 residues in the CDR3. V gave up 3 bases and J gave up 4 bases, with 16 bases separating them. Germline V gene lookup returns CDR1 GTSNPN and CDR2 SVGIG (reference sequence). CDR3 loop: CAWSGKGVGNQPQHF. CDR3 nucleotides: TGTGCCTGGAGCGGAAAAGGGGTGGGGAATCAGCCCCAGCATTTT.

The rearrangement links TRBV13 to TRBJ2-3, with D unresolved. CDR3 length: 13 amino acids. The V and J ends lost 5 bases and 4 bases respectively, with 10 bases between them. Per the germline V gene, CDR1 is PRHDT and CDR2 is FYEKMQ (reference sequence). CDR3 nucleotides: TGTGCCAGCAGCGTAGCCCGGGCAGATACGCAGTATTTT. Translation: CASSVARADTQYF.

This clone has more than one count but fewer than ten. V and J are TRBV7-9 and TRBJ2-7; no firm D call. Trimming removed 1 base at V and 4 bases at J, with 2 bases between. Germline assignment: CDR1 SEHNR and CDR2 FQNEAQ (reference sequence). The CDR3 spans 11 residues. The CDR3 region is CASSLVYEQYF. CDR3 bases: TGTGCCAGCAGCTTAGTTTACGAGCAGTACTTC.

CDR3 DNA: TGCGCCAGCAGCCAAATTGGGGTCTCCTACGAGCAGTACTTC. Protein: CASSQIGVSYEQYF. The chain recombines TRBV4-1 with TRBJ2-7; no definite D call. Germline loops: CDR1 MGHRA, CDR2 YSYEKL. The CDR3 runs to 14 residues. Trimming pared 2 bases from V and 0 bases from J, leaving 8 bases between.

This chain connects TRBV5-4 to TRBJ1-1, with D maybe TRBD1 (6 bases). This CDR3 region has 14 residues. V lost 1 base and J 0 bases, leaving 7 bases between the germline ends. Germline V gene data show CDR1 as SGHNT and CDR2 as YYREEE (reference sequence). The chain's CDR3 is CASSLKGVNTEAFF. For the CDR3, the DNA is TGTGCCAGCAGCTTGAAGGGGGTGAACACTGAAGCTTTCTTT.

The CDR3 spells CASSFGGSGGYTQYF. As DNA, the CDR3 is TGTGCCAGCAGCTTCGGGGGTTCGGGAGGGTATACGCAGTATTTT. This chain links TRBV7-9 with TRBJ2-3; 8 bases agree with TRBD2. J lost 7 bases, V lost 3 bases, and 9 bases had no gene match. The V gene's germline CDR1 is SEHNR and CDR2 FQNEAQ (reference sequence). The CDR3 runs 15 residues.

The table lists this clone with a count of one. The chain carries TRBV7-6 and TRBJ1-6; 7 bases are shared with TRBD1. V gave up 4 bases and J gave up 5 bases; unmatched junction bases: 8. This CDR3 is 16 amino acids long. Germline V gene lookup returns CDR1 SGHVS and CDR2 FNYEAQ. The CDR3 DNA sequence: TGTGCCAGCAGCTCCCGACAGGGTGGGAATAATTCACCCCTCCACTTT. Protein product: CASSSRQGGNNSPLHF.

This sequence joins TRBV6-6 and TRBJ1-5, with TRBD1 identical over 8 bases. Germline V CDR1 and CDR2: MNHNY, SVGAGI (reference sequence). The CDR3 contains 16 residues. Losses at the gene ends were 6 bases for V and 7 bases for J; bases not matched to a gene: 14. The CDR3 nucleotides read TGTGCCAGCAGACGAGAGGGACAGGCTCTTTGGCAGCCCCAGCATTTT. It specifies CASRREGQALWQPQHF.